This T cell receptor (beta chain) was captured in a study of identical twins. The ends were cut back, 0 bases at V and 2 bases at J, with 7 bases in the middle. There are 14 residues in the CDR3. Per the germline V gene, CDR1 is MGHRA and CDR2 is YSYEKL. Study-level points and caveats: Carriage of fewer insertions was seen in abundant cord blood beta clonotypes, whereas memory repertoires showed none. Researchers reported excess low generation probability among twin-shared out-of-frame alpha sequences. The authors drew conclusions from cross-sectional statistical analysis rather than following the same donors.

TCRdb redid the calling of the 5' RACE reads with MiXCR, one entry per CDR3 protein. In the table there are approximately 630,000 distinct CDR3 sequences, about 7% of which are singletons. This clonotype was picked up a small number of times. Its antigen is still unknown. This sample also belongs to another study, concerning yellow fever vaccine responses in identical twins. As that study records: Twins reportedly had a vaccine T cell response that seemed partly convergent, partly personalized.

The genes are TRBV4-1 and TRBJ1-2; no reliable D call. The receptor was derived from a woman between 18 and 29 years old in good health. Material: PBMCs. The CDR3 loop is CASSQEEMNYGYTF. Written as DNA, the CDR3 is TGCGCCAGCAGCCAAGAAGAGATGAACTATGGCTACACCTTC.